This section outlines one TCR beta chain sequence together with its context. Methods used by the authors: Estimated nucleated cell counts came from reference gene primer amplification. Clones were read by immunoSEQ multiplex PCR, and TCRdb kept only the in-frame ones, dropping some. That table gives V, J and clone size, and the DNA gave D and trimming. The sample has around 260,000 clones, less than 90% seen once. The data were taken from a study of blood T cell repertoires in COVID-19. Looking at the study overall: Acute and convalescent COVID-19 samples came from the United States, Italy and Spain. The cDNA or gDNA used as material had been derived from T cells, B-cell-depleted T cells, or PBMCs.

V lost 4 bases to trimming and J lost 2 bases; unmatched junction nucleotides: 2. There are 13 residues in the CDR3. CDR1 and CDR2 from the germline V gene are SGHDN and FVKESK. J is TRBJ2-7 and V is TRBV14, with 7 bases that match TRBD1. The receptor was isolated from a man in his 60s who had recovered from COVID-19. The sample was peripheral blood. Here the CDR3 DNA reads TGTGCCAGCAGCCGACAGGGAACCTACGAGCAGTACTTC. This translates into CASSRQGTYEQYF.